Given below is one T cell receptor beta chain in context. The antigen is undetermined. This record comes from a study of cytomegalovirus exposure and HLA in healthy donors. Study-wide findings and caveats: In vitro assays verified that three CMV-associated chains recognized CMV antigens specifically.

Clones were read by immunoSEQ multiplex PCR, and TCRdb kept only the in-frame ones, dropping some. The sample includes over 100,000 clones, around 87% of them seen just once. Germline V gene data show CDR1 as ENHRY and CDR2 as SYGVKD. V shed 5 bases and J shed 7 bases, with 11 bases lying between them. The CDR3 consists of 12 residues. The receptor's source is a woman between 18 and 29 years old in good health and CMV-seropositive. The sequencing sample was made of PBMCs. This chain joins TRBV10-3 and TRBJ1-1; D unclear. CDR3 region: CAISLSGSEAFF. CDR3 sequence (DNA): TGTGCCATCAGTCTCTCTGGGAGTGAAGCTTTCTTT.